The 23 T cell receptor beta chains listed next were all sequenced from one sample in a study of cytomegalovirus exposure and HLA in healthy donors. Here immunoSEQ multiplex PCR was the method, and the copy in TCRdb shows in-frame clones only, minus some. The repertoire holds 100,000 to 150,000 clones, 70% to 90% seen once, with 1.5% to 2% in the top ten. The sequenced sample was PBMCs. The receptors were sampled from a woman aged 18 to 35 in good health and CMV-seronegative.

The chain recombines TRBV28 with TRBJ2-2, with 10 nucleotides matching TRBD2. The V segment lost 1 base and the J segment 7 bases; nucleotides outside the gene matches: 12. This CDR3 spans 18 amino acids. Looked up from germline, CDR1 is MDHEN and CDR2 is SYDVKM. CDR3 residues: CASSLFSSGSIEGGELFF. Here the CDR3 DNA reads TGTGCCAGCAGTTTATTTTCTAGCGGGAGTATCGAGGGCGGGGAGCTGTTTTTT.

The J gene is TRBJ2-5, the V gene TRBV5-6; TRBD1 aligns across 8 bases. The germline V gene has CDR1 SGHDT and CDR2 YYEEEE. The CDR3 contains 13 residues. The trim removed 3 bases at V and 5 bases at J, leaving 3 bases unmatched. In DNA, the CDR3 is TGTGCCAGCAGCTGGACAGGGTGGGAGACCCAGTACTTC. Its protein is CASSWTGWETQYF. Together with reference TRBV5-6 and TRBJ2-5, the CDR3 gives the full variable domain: DAGVTQSPTHLIKTRGQQVTLRCSPKSGHDTVSWYQQALGQGPQFIFQYYEEEERQRGNFPDRFSGHQFPNYSSELNVNALLLGDSALYLCASSWTGWETQYFGPGTRLLVL.

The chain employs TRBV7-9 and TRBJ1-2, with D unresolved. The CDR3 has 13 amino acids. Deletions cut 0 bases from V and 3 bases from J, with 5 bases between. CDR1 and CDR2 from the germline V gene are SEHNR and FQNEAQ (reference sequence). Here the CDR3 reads CASSLARDYGYTF. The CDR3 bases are TGTGCCAGCAGCTTAGCGAGGGACTATGGCTACACCTTC.

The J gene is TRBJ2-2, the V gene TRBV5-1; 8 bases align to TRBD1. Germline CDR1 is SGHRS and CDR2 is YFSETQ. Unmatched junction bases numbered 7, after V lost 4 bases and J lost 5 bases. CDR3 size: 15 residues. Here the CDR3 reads CASSTRGQGTGELFF. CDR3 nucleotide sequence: TGCGCCAGCAGCACCAGGGGGCAGGGAACCGGGGAGCTGTTTTTT. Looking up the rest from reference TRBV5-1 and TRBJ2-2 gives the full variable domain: KAGVTQTPRYLIKTRGQQVTLSCSPISGHRSVSWYQQTPGQGLQFLFEYFSETQRNKGNFPGRFSGRQFSNSRSEMNVSTLELGDSALYLCASSTRGQGTGELFFGEGSRLTVL.

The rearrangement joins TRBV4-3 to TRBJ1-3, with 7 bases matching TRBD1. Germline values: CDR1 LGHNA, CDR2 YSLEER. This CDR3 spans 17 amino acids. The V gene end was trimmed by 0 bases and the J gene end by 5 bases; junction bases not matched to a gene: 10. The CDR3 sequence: CASSQERAGDSRNTIYF. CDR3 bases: TGCGCCAGCAGCCAAGAACGAGCGGGGGACAGCAGAAACACCATATATTTT.

CDR3 nucleotides: TGTGCCAGCAGCTCTCCAGAGGGGCGGGAGGGCCAAAATGAGCAGTTCTTC. As protein: CASSSPEGREGQNEQFF. The chain joins TRBV7-3 to TRBJ2-1; TRBD2 matches at 9 bases. The V segment lost 4 bases and the J segment 7 bases; nucleotides outside the gene matches: 14. Germline CDR1 SGHTA, CDR2 FQGTGA. This CDR3 region has 17 residues.

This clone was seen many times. CDR3 sequence: CASSIGTGPYGYTF. The CDR3 coding sequence is TGTGCCAGTAGTATAGGGACAGGGCCCTATGGCTACACCTTC. V and J are TRBV19 and TRBJ1-2; TRBD1 matches 8 bases. CDR1 is LNHDA and CDR2 is SQIVND in the germline V gene (reference sequence). After removal of 1 base from V and 4 bases from J, the junction contained 2 bases not matched to a gene. The CDR3 is made up of 14 amino acids.

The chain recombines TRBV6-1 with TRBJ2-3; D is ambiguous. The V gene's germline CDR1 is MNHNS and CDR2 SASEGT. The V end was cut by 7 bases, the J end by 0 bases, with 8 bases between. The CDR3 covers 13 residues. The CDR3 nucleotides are TGTGCCAGCACGGTTTTGAGCACAGATACGCAGTATTTT. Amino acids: CASTVLSTDTQYF.

Here the CDR3 DNA reads TGTGCCAGTAGTATCGGGACAGGGGTGAATTCACCCCTCCACTTT. Protein product: CASSIGTGVNSPLHF. The gene calls are TRBV19 and TRBJ1-6; 10 bases are a match to TRBD1. Germline V gene sequence: CDR1 LNHDA, CDR2 SQIVND (reference sequence). CDR3 length: 15 residues. The V gene end was trimmed by 3 bases and the J gene end by 7 bases; junction bases not matched to a gene: 3.

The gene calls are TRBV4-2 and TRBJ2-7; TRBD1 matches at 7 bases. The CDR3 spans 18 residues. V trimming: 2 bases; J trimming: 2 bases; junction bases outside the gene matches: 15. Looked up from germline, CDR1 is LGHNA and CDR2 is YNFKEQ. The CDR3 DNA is TGTGCCAGCAGCCAATTGGTTACCACCGGGACAGTTCCCTACGAGCAGTACTTC. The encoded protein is CASSQLVTTGTVPYEQYF.

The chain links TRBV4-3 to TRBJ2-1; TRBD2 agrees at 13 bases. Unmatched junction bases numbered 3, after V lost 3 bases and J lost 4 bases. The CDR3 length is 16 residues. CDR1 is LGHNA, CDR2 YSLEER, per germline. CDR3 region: CASSHGTSGDYNEQFF. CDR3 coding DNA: TGCGCCAGCAGCCATGGGACTAGCGGGGATTACAATGAGCAGTTCTTC.

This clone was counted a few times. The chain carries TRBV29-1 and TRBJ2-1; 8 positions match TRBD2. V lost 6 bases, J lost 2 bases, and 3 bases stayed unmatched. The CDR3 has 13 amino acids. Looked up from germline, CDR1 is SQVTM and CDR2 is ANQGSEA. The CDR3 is CSVAGGAYNEQFF. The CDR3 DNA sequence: TGCAGCGTGGCCGGGGGGGCCTACAATGAGCAGTTCTTC.

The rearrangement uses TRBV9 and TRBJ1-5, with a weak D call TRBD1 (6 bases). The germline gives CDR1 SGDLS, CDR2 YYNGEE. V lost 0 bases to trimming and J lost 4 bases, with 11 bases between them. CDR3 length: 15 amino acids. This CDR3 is CASSVDTGWNQPQHF. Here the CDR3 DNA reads TGTGCCAGCAGCGTAGACACAGGGTGGAATCAGCCCCAGCATTTT.

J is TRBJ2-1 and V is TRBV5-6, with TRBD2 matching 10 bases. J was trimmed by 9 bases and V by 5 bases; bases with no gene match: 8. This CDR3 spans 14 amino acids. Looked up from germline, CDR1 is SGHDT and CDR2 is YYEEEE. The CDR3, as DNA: TGTGCCAGCAGAGAAGCGGGAGGGCCGGTTGAGCAGTTCTTC. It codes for CASREAGGPVEQFF.

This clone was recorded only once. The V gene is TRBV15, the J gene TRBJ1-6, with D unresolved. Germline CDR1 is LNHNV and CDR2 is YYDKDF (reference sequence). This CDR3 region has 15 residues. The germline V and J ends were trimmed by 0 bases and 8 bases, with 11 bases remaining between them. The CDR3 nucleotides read TGTGCCACCAGCAGAGATTATCCCGTAGATTCACCCCTCCACTTT. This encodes CATSRDYPVDSPLHF.

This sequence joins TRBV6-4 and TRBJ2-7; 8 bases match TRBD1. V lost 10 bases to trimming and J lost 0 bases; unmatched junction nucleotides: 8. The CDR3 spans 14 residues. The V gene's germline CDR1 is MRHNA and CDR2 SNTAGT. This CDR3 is CATMRTGNSYEQYF. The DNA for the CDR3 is TGTGCCACCATGAGGACAGGGAACTCCTACGAGCAGTACTTC.

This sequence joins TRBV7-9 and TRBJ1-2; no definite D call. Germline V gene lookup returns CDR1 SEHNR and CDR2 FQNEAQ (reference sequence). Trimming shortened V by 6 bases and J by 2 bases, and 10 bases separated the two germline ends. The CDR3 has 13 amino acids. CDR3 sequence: CASSHAQNYGYTF. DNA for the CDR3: TGTGCCAGCAGTCACGCCCAGAACTATGGCTACACCTTC.

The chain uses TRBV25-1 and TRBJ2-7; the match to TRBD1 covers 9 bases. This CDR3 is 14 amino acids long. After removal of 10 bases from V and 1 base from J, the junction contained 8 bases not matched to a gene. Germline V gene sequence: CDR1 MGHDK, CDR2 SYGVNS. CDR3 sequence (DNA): TGTGCCACCCGGACAGGGGCAGGGTCCTACGAGCAGTACTTC. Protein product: CATRTGAGSYEQYF.

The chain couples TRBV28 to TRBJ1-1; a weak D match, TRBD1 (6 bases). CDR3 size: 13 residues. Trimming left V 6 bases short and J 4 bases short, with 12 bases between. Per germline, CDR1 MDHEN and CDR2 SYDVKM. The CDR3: CASRRTGSTEAFF. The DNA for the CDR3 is TGTGCCAGCAGAAGAACAGGGAGCACTGAAGCTTTCTTT.

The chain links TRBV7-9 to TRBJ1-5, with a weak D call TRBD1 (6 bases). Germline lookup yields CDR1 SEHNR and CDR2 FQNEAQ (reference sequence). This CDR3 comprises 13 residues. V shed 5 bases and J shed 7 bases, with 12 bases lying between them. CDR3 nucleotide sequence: TGTGCCAGCAGCCCGAGGGGGGGGCAGCCCCAGCATTTT. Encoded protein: CASSPRGGQPQHF.

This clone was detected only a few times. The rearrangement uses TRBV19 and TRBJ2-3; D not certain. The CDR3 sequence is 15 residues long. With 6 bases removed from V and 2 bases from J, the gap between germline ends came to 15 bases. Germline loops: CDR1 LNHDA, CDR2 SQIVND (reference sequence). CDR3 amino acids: CASRSLGSHTDTQYF. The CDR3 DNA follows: TGTGCCAGTAGGAGCCTGGGCAGTCACACAGATACGCAGTATTTT.

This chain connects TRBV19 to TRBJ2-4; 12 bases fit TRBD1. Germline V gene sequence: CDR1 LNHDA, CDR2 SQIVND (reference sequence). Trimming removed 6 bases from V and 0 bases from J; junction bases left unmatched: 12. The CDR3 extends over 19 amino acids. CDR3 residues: CASRARDRGQVVAKNIQYF. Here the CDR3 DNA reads TGTGCCAGTAGGGCTAGGGACAGGGGGCAGGTCGTAGCCAAAAACATTCAGTACTTC.

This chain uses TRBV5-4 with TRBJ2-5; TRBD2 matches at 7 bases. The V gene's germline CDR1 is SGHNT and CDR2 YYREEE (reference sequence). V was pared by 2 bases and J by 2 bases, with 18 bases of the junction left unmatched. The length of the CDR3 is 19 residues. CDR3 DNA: TGTGCCAGCAGCTTTGGCCTCGCATCGGGCGGGAGAGATCAAGAGACCCAGTACTTC. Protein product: CASSFGLASGGRDQETQYF. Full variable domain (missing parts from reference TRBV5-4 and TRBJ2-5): ETGVTQSPTHLIKTRGQQVTLRCSSQSGHNTVSWYQQALGQGPQFIFQYYREEENGRGNFPPRFSGLQFPNYSSELNVNALELDDSALYLCASSFGLASGGRDQETQYFGPGTRLLVL.